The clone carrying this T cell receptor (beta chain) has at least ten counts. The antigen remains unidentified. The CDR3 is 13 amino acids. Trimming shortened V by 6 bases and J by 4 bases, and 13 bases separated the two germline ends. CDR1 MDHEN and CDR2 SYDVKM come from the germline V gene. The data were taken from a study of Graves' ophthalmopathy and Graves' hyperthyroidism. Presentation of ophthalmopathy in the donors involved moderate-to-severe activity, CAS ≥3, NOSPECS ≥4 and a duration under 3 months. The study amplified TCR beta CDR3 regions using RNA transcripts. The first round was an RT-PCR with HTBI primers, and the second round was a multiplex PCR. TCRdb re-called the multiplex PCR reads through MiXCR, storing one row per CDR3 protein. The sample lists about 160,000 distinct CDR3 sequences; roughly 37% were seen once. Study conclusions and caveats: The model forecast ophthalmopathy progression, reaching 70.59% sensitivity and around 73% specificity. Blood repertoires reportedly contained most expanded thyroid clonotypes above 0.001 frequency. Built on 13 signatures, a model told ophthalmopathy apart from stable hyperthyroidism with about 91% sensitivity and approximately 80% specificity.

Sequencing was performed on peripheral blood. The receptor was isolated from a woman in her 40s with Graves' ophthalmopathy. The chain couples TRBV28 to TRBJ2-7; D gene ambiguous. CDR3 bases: TGTGCCAGCAGCACCGGACCAGCTTACGAGCAGTACTTC. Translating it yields CASSTGPAYEQYF.